This is a list of T cell receptor beta chains from one sample in a study of tumor-infiltrating lymphocytes in primary liver carcinoma. In TCRdb, the multiplex PCR reads were re-called with MiXCR into one record per CDR3 protein. The sample lists roughly 49,000 distinct CDR3 sequences; over 75% were seen once. Sequencing was performed on liver tumor tissue from sampling region 5. Every receptor here comes from a man aged 35-49 years with primary liver carcinoma and hepatitis B virus infection. Both conserved end residues are part of each CDR3. Each record gives: V gene, J gene, D gene, clone size, CDR3 protein, CDR3 DNA. The D gene is left open where the match is weak. Clone sizes are given selectively: once, few, many, or a class where the clone is expanded.

TRBV14	TRBJ2-7	TRBD1	-	CACSRGQGLIRQYF	TGTGCCTGCAGCCGGGGACAGGGACTCATCCGGCAGTACTTC
TRBV27	TRBJ2-7	-	few	CASSPHDRYEQYF	TGTGCCAGCAGCCCTCACGACCGCTACGAGCAGTACTTC
TRBV11-1	TRBJ2-7	TRBD2	large	CASSNSGRNTYEQYF	TGTGCCAGCAGCAATAGCGGGAGAAATACCTACGAGCAGTACTTC
TRBV7-9	TRBJ1-2	-	-	CASSQAGGYEGYTF	TGTGCCAGCAGCCAAGCTGGGGGGTATGAAGGCTACACTTTC
TRBV4-2	TRBJ1-2	TRBD1	-	CAGSQPGQGSSDGYTF	TGTGCCGGCAGCCAACCCGGACAGGGGTCTTCGGATGGCTACACCTTC
TRBV11-2	TRBJ2-1	TRBD2	-	CVSSFSGPLDNEHFF	TGTGTCAGCAGCTTTAGCGGGCCACTCGACAATGAACACTTCTTC
TRBV6-5	TRBJ2-7	-	-	CASRLTSATYEQYF	TGTGCCAGCAGGCTGACGTCAGCTACTTACGAGCAGTACTTC
TRBV5-1	TRBJ2-7	TRBD1	many	CASSRTENGAGGYEQYF	TGCGCCAGCAGTCGGACTGAAAATGGGGCAGGGGGCTACGAGCAGTACTTC
TRBV6-2/TRBV6-3	TRBJ1-2	-	few	CASSLAAGPGYGYAF	TGTGCCAGCAGTTTAGCCGCAGGGCCCGGCTATGGCTACGCCTTC
TRBV7-9	TRBJ2-3	-	-	CASNLDRGWRRTDTQYF	TGTGCCAGCAACTTAGATAGAGGGTGGCGGCGCACAGATACACAGTATTTT
TRBV11-2	TRBJ2-1	TRBD2	-	CASSTSGSSYNEQFF	TGTGCCAGCAGTACTAGCGGGAGCTCCTACAATGAGCAGTTCTTC
TRBV29-1	TRBJ2-2	-	few	CNVAGSVGQTGELFF	TGCAACGTTGCGGGGAGTGTAGGGCAAACCGGGGAGCTGTTTTTT
TRBV5-1	TRBJ2-5	-	-	CASSLGQFQETQYF	TGCGCCAGCAGCCTCGGCCAATTTCAAGAGACCCAGTACTTC
TRBV28	TRBJ2-5	-	-	CASSRDHLRQTQYF	TGTGCCAGCAGTCGAGACCACCTCAGGCAGACCCAGTACTTC
TRBV30	TRBJ2-1	-	-	CAWVEHNEHFF	TGTGCCTGGGTTGAACACAATGAGCATTTCTTC
TRBV6-2/TRBV6-3	TRBJ2-7	-	-	CAISLRDGAHEQYF	TGTGCCATCAGCCTCCGGGACGGGGCCCACGAGCAGTACTTT
TRBV5-6	TRBJ1-1	-	-	CASSLVGGTGRNTVAFF	TGTGCCAGCAGCTTGGTCGGTGGGACGGGGCGGAACACTGTAGCTTTCTTT
TRBV4-3	TRBJ2-5	-	few	CASSQEGYLETQYF	TGCGCCAGCAGCCAAGAGGGATACTTGGAGACCCAGTACTTC
TRBV11-1	TRBJ1-1	-	-	CDRSWSARGNTEAFF	TGTGACCGTAGCTGGTCGGCCAGGGGGAACACTGAAGCTTTCTTT
TRBV11-1	TRBJ2-2	-	-	CARSLVQGNTGDLFF	TGTGCCAGAAGCTTAGTACAGGGAAACACCGGGGACCTGTTTTTT
TRBV29-1	TRBJ1-5	-	-	CSAEAGDNQPQHF	TGCAGCGCTGAAGCAGGGGACAATCAGCCCCAGCATTTT
TRBV4-2	TRBJ2-2	-	-	CAISPERSTRELFF	TGCGCCATCAGCCCGGAACGTTCCACCCGGGAGCTGTTTTTT
TRBV11-2	TRBJ2-3	-	-	CASSSKSTDTQYF	TGTGCCAGCAGCTCTAAATCAACAGATACGCAGTATTTT
TRBV29-1	TRBJ2-7	-	-	CSVRPSRVKSHKQYF	TGTAGCGTACGCCCTTCCAGGGTCAAGTCCCACAAGCAGTACTTC
TRBV11-2	TRBJ2-3	-	-	CASSLVGVTEGNQPQYF	TGTGCCAGCAGCTTAGTAGGGGTAACAGAGGGCAATCAGCCCCAGTATTTT
TRBV5-1	TRBJ2-5	-	-	CASSFAGVVETQYF	TGCGCCAGCAGCTTCGCAGGGGTAGTAGAGACCCAGTACTTC
TRBV6-1	TRBJ1-2	-	-	CVSSAPPYGYTF	TGTGTCAGCAGTGCCCCCCCATATGGCTACACCTTT
TRBV7-9	TRBJ1-1	-	-	CAVRSDTIEAFF	TGTGCCGTCAGATCCGACACGATTGAAGCTTTCTTT
TRBV25-1	TRBJ2-2	-	many	CASSELQGNTGELFF	TGTGCCAGCAGTGAACTACAGGGAAACACCGGGGAGCTGTTTTTT
TRBV29-1	TRBJ2-7	TRBD1	-	CRVNGQGVTYEQYF	TGCAGGGTGAACGGACAGGGGGTTACCTACGAGCAGTATTTC
TRBV28	TRBJ2-7	TRBD2	many	CASSSGLAGVSEQYF	TGTGCCAGCAGTTCGGGACTAGCGGGAGTGAGTGAGCAGTACTTC
TRBV12-3/TRBV12-4	TRBJ2-2	TRBD2	-	CASIFPAGGLANTGELFF	TGTGCCAGTATCTTCCCCGCGGGGGGCTTAGCGAACACCGGCGAGCTGTTTTTT
TRBV29-1	TRBJ2-5	-	-	CNVWGEQETQYF	TGCAACGTTTGGGGGGAGCAAGAGACTCAGTACTTC
TRBV12-3/TRBV12-4	TRBJ2-7	TRBD2	-	CASSLWLAETHPYEQYF	TGTGCCAGCAGTTTATGGCTAGCGGAGACCCACCCCTACGAGCAGTACTTC
TRBV4-1	TRBJ2-7	TRBD2	-	CAGNQERTSGSVYEQYF	TGCGCCGGCAACCAGGAGAGGACTAGCGGGAGTGTTTACGAGCAGTACTTC
TRBV11-1	TRBJ2-6	-	-	CPKSWNSGANVLTF	TGTCCCAAGAGCTGGAACTCTGGGGCCAACGTCCTGACTTTC
TRBV6-6	TRBJ2-2	-	once	CGSSYSGEGAGTGELFF	TGTGGCAGCAGTTACTCGGGAGAGGGGGCGGGGACCGGGGAGCTGTTTTTT
TRBV30	TRBJ1-1	-	few	CAWRSVMNTEAFF	TGTGCCTGGAGGTCCGTCATGAACACTGAAGCTTTCTTT
TRBV11-3	TRBJ2-1	-	many	CASSLDSNEQFF	TGTGCCAGCAGCTTAGATTCTAATGAGCAGTTCTTC
TRBV29-1	TRBJ2-5	-	-	CSVLTSGETQYF	TGCAGCGTTCTGACAAGCGGAGAGACCCAGTACTTC
TRBV28	TRBJ2-5	-	-	CASSGDHFRQTQHF	TGTGCCAGCAGTGGGGACCACTTCAGGCAGACCCAGCACTTC
TRBV11-1	TRBJ2-2	-	-	CASSYTGPFTGELFF	TGTGCAAGCAGCTATACAGGACCTTTCACCGGGGAGTTGTTTTTT
TRBV5-5	TRBJ2-7	-	once	CASSFGLSCEQYF	TGTGCCAGCAGCTTCGGACTCTCCTGTGAGCAGTACTTC
TRBV5-5	TRBJ2-1	TRBD2	-	CASSEGLAGENEQIF	TGTGCCAGCAGCGAGGGACTAGCGGGAGAAAACGAGCAGATCTTC
TRBV11-2	TRBJ2-7	TRBD2	-	CASRQRQAGGWSYQQYF	TGTGCCAGCAGACAGAGACAAGCGGGAGGGTGGTCCTACCAGCAGTACTTC
TRBV11-3	TRBJ1-1	-	once	CASGLAVNTGAFF	TGTGCCAGCGGATTAGCAGTTAACACTGGAGCTTTCTTT
TRBV28	TRBJ2-7	TRBD1	many	CASSPYGQGRHEQYF	TGTGCCAGCAGTCCTTACGGACAGGGTCGACACGAGCAGTACTTC
TRBV2	TRBJ1-5	TRBD1	many	CASSDWTGNNQPQHF	TGTGCCAGCAGTGACTGGACAGGGAACAATCAGCCCCAGCATTTT
TRBV11-2	TRBJ2-2	-	-	CAGSLESHTGQLFF	TGTGCCGGCAGCTTAGAGAGTCACACCGGACAGCTGTTTTTT
TRBV29-1	TRBJ1-1	TRBD1	-	CCVGTGMTGAYF	TGCTGCGTGGGGACAGGCATGACTGGAGCTTACTTT
TRBV7-8	TRBJ2-4	TRBD2	many	CASSLGIAGGTIQYF	TGTGCCAGCAGCTTAGGGATAGCGGGAGGTACCATTCAGTACTTC
TRBV11-1	TRBJ2-3	-	-	CASIPPPEADTQYF	TGTGCTAGCATCCCACCTCCTGAAGCAGATACGCAGTATTTT
TRBV5-1	TRBJ2-7	-	-	CASSLGHMSSYEQYF	TGCGCCAGCAGCTTGGGTCATATGAGCTCCTACGAGCAGTACTTC
TRBV12-3/TRBV12-4	TRBJ2-5	-	-	CASAQGRSQETQHF	TGTGCCAGCGCTCAGGGACGGTCCCAAGAGACCCAACACTTC
TRBV11-2	TRBJ2-6	-	-	CASSLSSGIGANVLTF	TGTGCCAGCAGCTTATCGTCAGGGATTGGGGCCAACGTCCTGACTTTC